Below, 21 T cell receptor beta chains from the same sample are listed, as sequenced in a study of T cells after yellow fever vaccination. TCRdb ran MiXCR on the 5' RACE reads and lists one entry per CDR3 protein. The sample records about 360,000 distinct CDR3 sequences, 6.2% being singletons. This specimen consisted of PBMCs, obtained 5 days after the yellow fever booster vaccination. All receptors come from a man in his thirties or forties who received the YFV17D yellow fever vaccine.

This clonotype was recorded a few times. The chain recombines TRBV2 with TRBJ2-7; the match to TRBD2 covers 7 bases. Per the germline V gene, CDR1 is SNHLY and CDR2 is FYNNEI. The CDR3 contains 14 residues. V lost 7 bases to trimming and J lost 4 bases; unmatched junction nucleotides: 10. CDR3 sequence reads: CASKVSAGEYEQYF. CDR3 sequence (DNA): TGTGCCAGCAAAGTCTCGGCGGGAGAGTACGAGCAGTACTTC.

This chain joins TRBV12-3 or TRBV12-4 and TRBJ2-3, with unresolved D. V was cut by 5 bases and J by 2 bases, with 11 bases left in between. There are 14 residues in the CDR3. In DNA form, the CDR3 reads TGTGCCAGCAGTACCGGGTCTATCACAGATACGCAGTATTTT. Translated, it gives CASSTGSITDTQYF.

CDR3 loop: CAWSRGDLYEQYF. CDR3 sequence (DNA): TGTGCCTGGAGTAGGGGGGACCTCTACGAGCAGTACTTC. The rearrangement joins TRBV30 to TRBJ2-7; D may match TRBD1 or TRBD2 (6 bases each). The ends were cut back, 2 bases at V and 3 bases at J, with 11 bases in the middle. CDR1 GTSNPN and CDR2 SVGIG come from the germline V gene (reference sequence). The CDR3 contains 13 residues.

This clonotype has at least ten counts. The chain uses TRBV5-6 and TRBJ2-2, with D possibly TRBD2 on 8 matching bases. V was cut by 2 bases and J by 3 bases, with 20 bases left in between. The germline CDR1 and CDR2 sequences are SGHDT and YYEEEE. CDR3 length equals 18 residues. CDR3 coding DNA: TGTGCCAGCAGCTTCAGGGGGAGCGGGAGTGTCTACACCGGGGAGCTGTTTTTT. Amino acid sequence: CASSFRGSGSVYTGELFF.

This clonotype was recorded a few times. This sequence joins TRBV7-2 and TRBJ2-1, with 7 bases identical to TRBD2. CDR3 length: 13 amino acids. Losses at the gene ends were 4 bases for V and 9 bases for J; bases not matched to a gene: 6. In germline, CDR1 is SGHTA, CDR2 FQGNSA. The CDR3 here is CASSSLAGAEQFF. CDR3 nucleotides: TGTGCCAGCAGCTCGTTAGCGGGCGCTGAGCAGTTCTTC. Full variable domain (missing parts from reference TRBV7-2 and TRBJ2-1): GAGVSQSPSNKVTEKGKDVELRCDPISGHTALYWYRQSLGQGLEFLIYFQGNSAPDKSGLPSDRFSAERTGGSVSTLTIQRTQQEDSAVYLCASSSLAGAEQFFGPGTRLTVL.

This clonotype was detected many times. CDR3 region: CASSGPYGYTF. The CDR3 bases are TGTGCCAGTAGCGGTCCCTATGGCTACACCTTC. J is TRBJ1-2 and V is TRBV19; D uncertain. This CDR3 spans 11 amino acids. CDR1 is LNHDA and CDR2 is SQIVND in the germline V gene (reference sequence). V was trimmed by 6 bases and J by 4 bases, leaving 6 bases between them.

This clonotype appeared many times. V and J are TRBV6-1 and TRBJ2-5; TRBD2 aligns across 7 bases. Germline values: CDR1 MNHNS, CDR2 SASEGT. Losses at the gene ends were 7 bases for V and 4 bases for J; bases not matched to a gene: 21. The CDR3 runs to 18 residues. CDR3 region: CASIKASGRGEGPETQYF. The CDR3 nucleotides are TGTGCCAGCATCAAAGCCTCCGGGAGAGGGGAGGGCCCAGAGACCCAGTACTTC.

The sample holds a few counts of this clonotype. The chain couples TRBV3-1 to TRBJ2-1; TRBD2 agrees at 8 bases. Trimming removed 0 bases from V and 4 bases from J; junction bases left unmatched: 11. Germline V gene lookup returns CDR1 LGHDT and CDR2 YNNKEL (reference sequence). This CDR3 is 18 amino acids long. The CDR3 is CASSQDRGELADYNEQFF. CDR3 sequence (DNA): TGTGCCAGCAGCCAAGATAGGGGGGAACTAGCGGATTACAATGAGCAGTTCTTC.

This clonotype showed up many times. The chain links TRBV5-1 to TRBJ1-2, with D possibly being TRBD1 (5 bases). V dropped 0 bases and J dropped 7 bases, with 13 bases sitting between them. Germline V gene data show CDR1 as SGHRS and CDR2 as YFSETQ. The CDR3 length is 14 residues. CDR3 sequence (DNA): TGCGCCAGCAGCTTGGGAGGGGCAGGGTCTGGCTACACCTTC. It yields the protein CASSLGGAGSGYTF.

There are many counts of this clonotype. The V and J genes are TRBV28 and TRBJ2-1; perhaps TRBD2 as D (6 bases). Germline CDR1 MDHEN, CDR2 SYDVKM. The CDR3 is 16 amino acids. V was shortened by 3 bases and J by 7 bases, with 19 bases between the two germline ends. CDR3 in amino acids: CASSFEIIGGANEQFF. The CDR3 nucleotides are TGTGCCAGCAGTTTCGAGATAATAGGAGGGGCAAATGAGCAGTTCTTC.

This clonotype has just a few counts. V usage is TRBV20-1 and J usage is TRBJ2-1, with 8 bases identical to TRBD1. Germline values: CDR1 DFQATT, CDR2 SNEGSKA (reference sequence). The CDR3 runs to 17 residues. Trimming took 6 bases from V and 0 from J; bases not matched to a gene: 13. Written as DNA, the CDR3 is TGCAGTGCCTTTATCCCAGGGGGCAAAGGCTCCTACAATGAGCAGTTCTTC. This gives the protein CSAFIPGGKGSYNEQFF.

In this sample, this clonotype turned up a few times. The genes are TRBV28 and TRBJ2-3, with 8 bases identical to TRBD1. The CDR3 sequence is 15 residues long. The germline gives CDR1 MDHEN, CDR2 SYDVKM. Trimming cost V 5 bases and J 4 bases; bases outside gene matches: 8. CDR3 DNA sequence: TGTGCCAGCAGTGGACAGGGAGTTGGAGCAGATACGCAGTATTTT. This translates into CASSGQGVGADTQYF.

This clonotype was seen more than once but under ten times. The V gene is TRBV7-6, the J gene TRBJ2-3; TRBD1 is a possible D gene (5 bases). The ends were cut back, 5 bases at V and 3 bases at J, with 9 bases in the middle. The CDR3 runs to 13 residues. Germline CDR1 is SGHVS and CDR2 is FNYEAQ. CDR3 sequence: CASSHQGTDTQYF. The CDR3 DNA sequence: TGTGCCAGCAGCCATCAGGGAACAGATACGCAGTATTTT.

The gene calls are TRBV12-3 or TRBV12-4 and TRBJ1-2; 7 positions agree with TRBD1. This CDR3 comprises 14 residues. V was clipped by 6 bases and J by 7 bases; unmatched bases: 11. The CDR3 loop reads CASSSGQPQAGYTF. The CDR3, as DNA: TGTGCCAGCAGCTCGGGACAGCCTCAGGCTGGCTACACCTTC.

In this sample, this clonotype turned up a few times. This chain connects TRBV6-2 or TRBV6-3 to TRBJ2-7; D may match TRBD1 or TRBD2 (7 bases each). V shed 7 bases and J shed 7 bases, with 29 bases lying between them. There are 17 residues in the CDR3. Germline V gives CDR1 MNHEY, CDR2 SVGEGT. CDR3 sequence reads: CASNLRGVGRGGREQYF. The CDR3 DNA follows: TGTGCCAGCAATTTACGAGGTGTCGGCAGGGGGGGCCGGGAGCAGTACTTC.

This clonotype was found many times. CDR3: CASRTTSTDTQYF. In DNA form, the CDR3 reads TGTGCCAGCAGGACAACTAGCACAGATACGCAGTATTTT. The chain carries TRBV27 and TRBJ2-3; D is uncertain. Trimming shortened V by 6 bases and J by 0 bases, and 7 bases separated the two germline ends. Germline V gives CDR1 MNHEY, CDR2 SMNVEV (reference sequence). This CDR3 contains 13 residues.

The chain is built from TRBV20-1 and TRBJ2-7, with D possibly TRBD1 on 5 matching bases. Germline-derived CDR1 and CDR2 are DFQATT and SNEGSKA (reference sequence). This CDR3 comprises 14 residues. V dropped 2 bases and J dropped 4 bases, with 15 bases sitting between them. The CDR3 protein is CSARTSDPGYEQYF. In nucleotides, the CDR3 is TGCAGTGCTAGAACGTCCGACCCAGGGTACGAGCAGTACTTC.

The genes are TRBV27 and TRBJ2-5, with 11 bases identical to TRBD2. V shed 3 bases and J 2 bases; nucleotides not matched to a gene: 5. The CDR3 spans 16 residues. Looked up from germline, CDR1 is MNHEY and CDR2 is SMNVEV (reference sequence). The DNA of the CDR3 is TGTGCCAGCAGTTTCTTAGGGACTAGCGGTCAAGAGACCCAGTACTTC. Translated, it gives CASSFLGTSGQETQYF.

This clonotype was picked up many times. The chain uses TRBV9 and TRBJ2-7; 8 nucleotides line up with TRBD2. The V gene end was trimmed by 2 bases and the J gene end by 2 bases; junction bases not matched to a gene: 3. Germline V gene data show CDR1 as SGDLS and CDR2 as YYNGEE. The CDR3 is 14 residues long. CDR3 sequence: CASSVGTRPYEQYF. CDR3 bases: TGTGCCAGCAGCGTCGGGACTAGACCCTACGAGCAGTACTTC.

This clonotype has a count of ten or more. J is TRBJ2-1 and V is TRBV27; D is unresolved. Germline V gene sequence: CDR1 MNHEY, CDR2 SMNVEV (reference sequence). The CDR3 has 14 residues. Trimming took off 2 bases at V and 3 bases at J, with 8 bases between the two ends. The CDR3 here is CASSLRGDYNEQFF. CDR3 bases: TGTGCCAGCAGTTTACGAGGAGACTACAATGAGCAGTTCTTC.

This clonotype was seen a handful of times. The J gene is TRBJ2-3, the V gene TRBV12-3 or TRBV12-4; D possibly corresponds to TRBD1 (5 bases). Trimming shortened V by 8 bases and J by 6 bases, and 21 bases separated the two germline ends. The CDR3 runs 15 residues. The CDR3 sequence: CASGRVRGFADTQYF. In nucleotides, the CDR3 is TGTGCCAGCGGCCGGGTTAGGGGTTTCGCCGATACGCAGTATTTT.